The 20 T cell receptor beta chains presented below share a single source sample, sequenced in a study of Ad26.COV2.S vaccination and SARS-CoV-2 variants. Treatment noted: around 19 received Ad26.COV2.S at low or high dose, single or two shots; about 5 received placebo; per-sample allocation not given. At day 63 after the first vaccine or placebo injection, samples were drawn. Sequencing used immunoSEQ multiplex PCR; TCRdb keeps in-frame clones, though not all of them. The table lists about 350,000 clones, 88% of them singletons. Sequencing was performed on peripheral blood, taken in a trial of Ad26.COV2.S vaccine versus placebo. Receptors were obtained from a person between 18 and 65 years old who received the Ad26.COV2.S COVID-19 vaccine or a placebo.

The J gene is TRBJ2-3, the V gene TRBV19; D could derive from TRBD1 or TRBD2 (6 bases each). CDR3 length equals 14 residues. Looked up from germline, CDR1 is LNHDA and CDR2 is SQIVND (reference sequence). CDR3 in amino acids: CASRGVDLTDTQYF. The DNA of the CDR3 is TGTGCATCAAGGGGGGTGGACCTCACAGATACGCAGTATTTT.

The sample holds a few counts of this clone. This chain uses TRBV19 with TRBJ1-5, with D perhaps matching TRBD1 (5 bases). Germline V CDR1 and CDR2: LNHDA, SQIVND (reference sequence). The CDR3 spans 16 residues. V was shortened by 4 bases and J by 6 bases, with 19 bases between the two germline ends. The CDR3 loop reads CASSTVGRTHLQPQHF. In DNA, the CDR3 is TGTGCCAGTAGTACAGTGGGACGCACTCATCTTCAGCCCCAGCATTTT.

The chain is built from TRBV5-4 and TRBJ1-1, with 8 bases lining up with TRBD1. The CDR3 is 14 amino acids. Looked up from germline, CDR1 is SGHNT and CDR2 is YYREEE (reference sequence). The V and J ends lost 0 bases and 3 bases, in that order; junction bases with no gene match: 1. The CDR3 sequence: CASSLDRGDTEAFF. In nucleotides, the CDR3 is TGTGCCAGCAGCTTGGACAGGGGGGACACTGAAGCTTTCTTT. Using reference TRBV5-4 and TRBJ1-1 for the parts outside the CDR3, the full variable domain is ETGVTQSPTHLIKTRGQQVTLRCSSQSGHNTVSWYQQALGQGPQFIFQYYREEENGRGNFPPRFSGLQFPNYSSELNVNALELDDSALYLCASSLDRGDTEAFFGQGTRLTVV.

The rearrangement links TRBV24-1 to TRBJ2-7, with D unclear. Germline V gives CDR1 KGHDR, CDR2 SFDVKD. V lost 4 bases, J lost 3 bases, and 9 bases lay in between. The CDR3 consists of 13 residues. In DNA form, the CDR3 reads TGTGCCACCAGTGACGCACAAGGCTACGAGCAGTACTTC. It yields the protein CATSDAQGYEQYF.

The CDR3 loop is CASSPLAGRDHNEQFF. The CDR3 DNA reads as TGTGCCAGCAGCCCTCTAGCGGGGAGGGACCACAATGAGCAGTTCTTC. The V and J genes are TRBV7-9 and TRBJ2-1; 9 bases align to TRBD2. The CDR3 spans 16 residues. CDR1 SEHNR and CDR2 FQNEAQ come from the germline V gene (reference sequence). Unmatched junction bases numbered 10, after V lost 5 bases and J lost 5 bases.

This chain links TRBV5-4 with TRBJ2-1, with 7 bases aligning to TRBD1. V shed 0 bases and J 4 bases; nucleotides not matched to a gene: 7. This CDR3 spans 16 amino acids. CDR1 and CDR2 (germline): SGHNT, YYREEE (reference sequence). In DNA, the CDR3 is TGTGCCAGCAGCTTGGGAGGCGACAGGGCTTACAATGAGCAGTTCTTC. As protein: CASSLGGDRAYNEQFF.

The chain is built from TRBV6-5 and TRBJ2-1; the D gene is possibly TRBD1 (5 bases). Germline CDR1 MNHEY, CDR2 SVGAGI. V gave up 11 bases and J gave up 0 bases, with 14 bases separating them. CDR3 length: 14 residues. CDR3 residues: CASPAQGSYNEQFF. The CDR3 DNA is TGTGCCTCCCCGGCCCAGGGCTCCTACAATGAGCAGTTCTTC.

The V gene is TRBV5-6, the J gene TRBJ1-1; 8 bases fit TRBD1. CDR1 is SGHDT and CDR2 is YYEEEE in the germline V gene. Unmatched junction bases numbered 10, after V lost 4 bases and J lost 5 bases. The CDR3 runs to 15 residues. Written as DNA, the CDR3 is TGTGCCAGCAGCAGCAGGGGGCGATGGGGTACTGAAGCTTTCTTT. Encoded protein: CASSSRGRWGTEAFF.

This rearrangement joins TRBV5-4 to TRBJ2-1; 12 bases map to TRBD2. The CDR3 has 15 residues. Germline trimming cut 4 bases from V and 6 bases from J; bases unmatched to any gene: 5. Germline CDR1 SGHNT, CDR2 YYREEE (reference sequence). The CDR3 reads CASSGGTSGFNEQFF. The CDR3 bases are TGTGCCAGCAGCGGGGGGACTAGCGGGTTCAATGAGCAGTTCTTC.

As for this clone: At one end the junction does not follow the germline gene, possibly because of a read error. As DNA, the CDR3 is TGTGCCAGCAACGTAGGTATAGGGTATCAGCCCCAGCATTTT. It codes for CASNVGIGYQPQHF. The chain couples TRBV9 to TRBJ1-5; no definite D call. This CDR3 has 14 amino acids. The germline V gene has CDR1 SGDLS and CDR2 YYNGEE.

DNA of the CDR3: TGTGCCAGCATGGGCACAGGGCAAGAGACCCAGTACTTC. This codes for CASMGTGQETQYF. The V call is TRBV6-5, the J call TRBJ2-5; tentatively, D is TRBD1 (6 bases). V dropped 7 bases and J dropped 2 bases, with 11 bases sitting between them. Germline V gene lookup returns CDR1 MNHEY and CDR2 SVGAGI. This CDR3 has 13 residues.

The V and J genes are TRBV30 and TRBJ1-5, with 8 nucleotides matching TRBD1. Looked up from germline, CDR1 is GTSNPN and CDR2 is SVGIG (reference sequence). This CDR3 contains 14 residues. J was trimmed by 5 bases and V by 5 bases; bases with no gene match: 8. The DNA of the CDR3 is TGTGCCTGGCAGACAGGGGCATTCGATCAGCCCCAGCATTTT. It translates to CAWQTGAFDQPQHF.

The chain couples TRBV5-5 to TRBJ1-2; D is undetermined. This CDR3 is 12 amino acids long. Germline loops: CDR1 SGHKS, CDR2 YYEKEE (reference sequence). The V and J ends lost 4 bases and 4 bases respectively, with 8 bases between them. The CDR3 protein is CASSTDTYGYTF. The CDR3 nucleotides are TGTGCCAGCAGCACCGACACCTATGGCTACACCTTC.

CDR3 in DNA: TGCGCCAGCAGCCAAGACGGACTAGCGGGATCTTACAATGAGCAGTTCTTC. This sequence encodes CASSQDGLAGSYNEQFF. The chain employs TRBV4-3 and TRBJ2-1, with 12 bases identical to TRBD2. This CDR3 spans 17 amino acids. The ends lost 0 bases at V and 4 bases at J; junction bases unmatched: 4. Germline V CDR1 and CDR2: LGHNA, YSLEER.

V is TRBV29-1 and J is TRBJ2-2, with D tentatively TRBD2 (5 bases). The CDR3 runs 13 residues. The V end was cut by 4 bases, the J end by 1 base, with 7 bases between. Germline V CDR1 and CDR2: SQVTM, ANQGSEA. The CDR3 nucleotides read TGCAGCGTTGGAGCGGTGAACACCGGGGAGCTGTTTTTT. It codes for CSVGAVNTGELFF.

The gene calls are TRBV19 and TRBJ2-7; possibly TRBD1 for D (5 bases). The CDR3 loop spans 14 amino acids. CDR1 LNHDA and CDR2 SQIVND come from the germline V gene (reference sequence). The germline V and J ends were trimmed by 5 bases and 1 base, with 12 bases remaining between them. The CDR3 DNA is TGTGCCAGTAGTGCCGTAGGGGCTTCCTACGAGCAGTACTTC. Translating gives CASSAVGASYEQYF.

The gene calls are TRBV19 and TRBJ2-7, with D possibly matching TRBD1 (6 bases). Looked up from germline, CDR1 is LNHDA and CDR2 is SQIVND (reference sequence). This CDR3 has 15 amino acids. V lost 3 bases to trimming and J lost 0 bases, with 12 bases between them. CDR3 protein: CASSIWGPTSYEQYF. In DNA, the CDR3 is TGTGCCAGTAGTATTTGGGGGCCAACCTCCTACGAGCAGTACTTC.

This chain joins TRBV27 and TRBJ2-5; the match to TRBD1 covers 7 bases. Germline trimming cut 6 bases from V and 3 bases from J; bases unmatched to any gene: 10. The CDR3 contains 15 residues. Germline V gene sequence: CDR1 MNHEY, CDR2 SMNVEV (reference sequence). CDR3 residues: CASSRRRQGKETQYF. Written as DNA, the CDR3 is TGTGCCAGCAGCCGCCGCCGACAGGGCAAAGAGACCCAGTACTTC.

In its sample, this clone was seen once. The chain recombines TRBV7-9 with TRBJ2-3, with TRBD1 matching 8 bases. In germline, CDR1 is SEHNR, CDR2 FQNEAQ (reference sequence). The J segment lost 2 bases and the V segment lost 5 bases, leaving 12 bases of the junction unmatched. The CDR3 has 17 amino acids. The CDR3 loop is CASSRTRQGTSTDTQYF. DNA for the CDR3: TGTGCCAGCAGCCGGACCCGACAGGGGACTTCCACAGATACGCAGTATTTT.

The chain joins TRBV5-4 to TRBJ2-3; 14 bases map to TRBD2. This CDR3 is 16 amino acids long. Germline V gene sequence: CDR1 SGHNT, CDR2 YYREEE (reference sequence). V lost 4 bases, J lost 4 bases, and 5 bases stayed unmatched. The CDR3 nucleotides read TGTGCCAGCAGCATGGGACTAGCGGGGGCCTCAGATACGCAGTATTTT. It encodes CASSMGLAGASDTQYF.